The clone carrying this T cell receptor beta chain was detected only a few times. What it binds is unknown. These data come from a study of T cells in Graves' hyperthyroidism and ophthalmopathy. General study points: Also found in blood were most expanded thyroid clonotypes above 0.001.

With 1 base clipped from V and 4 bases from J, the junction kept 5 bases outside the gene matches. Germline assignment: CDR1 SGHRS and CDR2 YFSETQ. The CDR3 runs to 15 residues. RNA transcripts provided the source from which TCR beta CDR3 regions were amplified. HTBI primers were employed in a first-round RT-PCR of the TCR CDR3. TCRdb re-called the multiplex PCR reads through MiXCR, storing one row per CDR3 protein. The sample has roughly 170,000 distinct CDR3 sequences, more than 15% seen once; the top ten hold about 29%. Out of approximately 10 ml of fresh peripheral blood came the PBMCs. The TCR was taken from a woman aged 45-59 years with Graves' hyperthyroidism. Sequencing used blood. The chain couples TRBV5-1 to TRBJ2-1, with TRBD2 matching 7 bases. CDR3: CASSLSAGSYNEQFF. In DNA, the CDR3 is TGCGCCAGCAGCTTGTCAGCGGGGTCTTACAATGAGCAGTTCTTC.